The 7 T cell receptor beta chains given below trace back to one sample, sequenced in a study of shared clonotypes between healthy human individuals (dated by TCRdb to the early 2020s). The library was built by means of the immunoSEQ multiplex PCR assay. TCRdb limited this immuneACCESS table to in-frame rearrangements with V and J called. A share of clones is missing; checked studies link under half to unresolved V genes, and the rest is unexplained. The sample table lists over a million clones, around three quarters of them with a count of one. 0.5% to 0.6% of the sample is taken by the ten largest. Sample: memory CD4+ T cells from PBMCs. The cell subset or site label on this specimen signifies: CD45RA-negative fraction. Every receptor here comes from a man aged 18 to 30 in good health. Some clones in this sample may be carry-over from other donors' samples.

The J gene is TRBJ1-1, the V gene TRBV13; the D gene is possibly TRBD1 (5 bases). Trimming stripped 2 bases from V and 0 bases from J, with 22 bases between. The CDR3 totals 19 residues. Germline V gene lookup returns CDR1 PRHDT and CDR2 FYEKMQ (reference sequence). The chain's CDR3 is CASSLHPGAFYYMNTEAFF. CDR3 sequence (DNA): TGTGCCAGCAGCTTACATCCCGGGGCCTTTTATTACATGAACACTGAAGCTTTCTTT.

The rearrangement joins TRBV5-1 to TRBJ1-2; D call uncertain. Looked up from germline, CDR1 is SGHRS and CDR2 is YFSETQ. The V and J ends lost 5 bases and 4 bases respectively, with 12 bases between them. This CDR3 has 13 amino acids. CDR3 protein: CASRLILGYGYTF. DNA for the CDR3: TGCGCCAGCAGGTTGATTTTGGGCTATGGCTACACCTTC.

The chain carries TRBV28 and TRBJ1-1; 9 bases are a match to TRBD1. Germline CDR1 is MDHEN and CDR2 is SYDVKM. The CDR3 runs to 13 residues. The V gene end was trimmed by 6 bases and the J gene end by 8 bases; junction bases not matched to a gene: 7. This CDR3 is CASRYRDRDEAFF. CDR3 in DNA: TGTGCCAGCAGGTACCGGGACAGGGACGAAGCTTTCTTT.

This clone has just a few counts. The rearrangement uses TRBV6-1 and TRBJ1-2; D perhaps matches TRBD1 (6 bases). CDR1 and CDR2 from the germline V gene are MNHNS and SASEGT. The CDR3 is made up of 14 amino acids. Trimming took 6 bases from V and 5 from J, leaving 16 bases between them. The CDR3 here is CASSALTGQYGYTF. The CDR3, as DNA: TGTGCCAGCAGCGCATTAACAGGGCAATATGGCTACACCTTC.

The J gene is TRBJ2-7, the V gene TRBV5-1; perhaps TRBD1 as D (5 bases). Germline V CDR1 and CDR2: SGHRS, YFSETQ. V lost 2 bases to trimming and J lost 3 bases, with 12 bases between them. CDR3 size: 14 residues. The CDR3 sequence: CASSLLQQGYEQYF. In DNA, the CDR3 is TGCGCCAGCAGCTTACTTCAGCAGGGCTACGAGCAGTACTTC.

The chain is built from TRBV15 and TRBJ2-7; no definite D call. From germline, CDR1 is LNHNV and CDR2 YYDKDF (reference sequence). Between the trimmed V and J ends, which lost 0 bases and 0 bases, there was a span of 15 bases. This CDR3 is built from 17 residues. The CDR3 here is CATSRDHKQTYSYEQYF. For the CDR3, the DNA is TGTGCCACCAGCAGAGATCACAAACAGACGTACTCCTACGAGCAGTACTTC.

The CDR3 DNA reads TGTGCCAGCAGTTCTAATAGGGACAGGCATGGCTACACCTTC. This codes for CASSSNRDRHGYTF. The gene calls are TRBV6-6 and TRBJ1-2; 8 bases agree with TRBD1. CDR3 size: 14 residues. Germline lookup yields CDR1 MNHNY and CDR2 SVGAGI (reference sequence). Trimming cost V 4 bases and J 6 bases; bases outside gene matches: 7.